This T cell receptor (beta chain) is from a study of T cell changes during pregnancy in multiple sclerosis. Sequenced by immunoSEQ multiplex PCR; TCRdb stores in-frame clones only, minus some. The data hold tens of thousands of clones, with approximately 90% observed a single time. This clone was counted between two and nine times. Germline-derived CDR1 and CDR2 are LNHDA and SQIVND (reference sequence). Trimming stripped 3 bases from V and 7 bases from J, with 13 bases between. CDR3 length: 14 residues. The source of this sequence is a female donor in good health, enrolled as a control in a pregnancy study. The J gene is TRBJ1-5, the V gene TRBV19; D gene ambiguous. Sample: peripheral blood, taken in the first trimester of pregnancy. DNA of the CDR3: TGTGCCAGTAGTATTTGGAGAGGAGACCAGCCCCAGCATTTT. Its translation is CASSIWRGDQPQHF. The full variable domain, with the rest looked up from reference TRBV19 and TRBJ1-5, is DGGITQSPKYLFRKEGQNVTLSCEQNLNHDAMYWYRQDPGQGLRLIYYSQIVNDFQKGDIAEGYSVSREKKESFPLTVTSAQKNPTAFYLCASSIWRGDQPQHFGDGTRLSIL.